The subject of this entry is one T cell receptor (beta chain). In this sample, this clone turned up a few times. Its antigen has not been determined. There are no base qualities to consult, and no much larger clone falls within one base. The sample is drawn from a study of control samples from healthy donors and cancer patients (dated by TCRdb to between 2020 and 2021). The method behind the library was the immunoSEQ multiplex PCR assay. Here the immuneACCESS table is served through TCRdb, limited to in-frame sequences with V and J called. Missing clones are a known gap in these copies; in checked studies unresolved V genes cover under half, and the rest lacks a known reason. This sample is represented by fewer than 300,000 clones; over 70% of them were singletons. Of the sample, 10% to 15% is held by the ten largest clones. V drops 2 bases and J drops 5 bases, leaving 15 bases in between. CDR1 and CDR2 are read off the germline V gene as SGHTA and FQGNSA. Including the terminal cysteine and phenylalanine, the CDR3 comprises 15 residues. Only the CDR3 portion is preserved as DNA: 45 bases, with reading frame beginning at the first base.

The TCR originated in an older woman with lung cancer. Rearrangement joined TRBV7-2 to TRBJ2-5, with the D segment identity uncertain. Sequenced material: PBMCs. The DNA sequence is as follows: TGTGCCAGCAGCTTATCGAGTCGGGCGTACGAGACCCAGTACTTC. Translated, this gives CASSLSSRAYETQYF.